This is a list of T cell receptor beta chains from one sample in a study of shared clonotypes between healthy human individuals. Produced via immunoSEQ multiplex PCR; TCRdb's table is partial and in-frame only. The repertoire holds about 2.4 million clones, with 93% as singletons. The material sequenced was naive CD4+ T cells from PBMCs. The receptors originated from a young man in good health. Some clones in this sample may be carry-over from other donors' samples. Each CDR3 is given without its conserved first and last residue. Fields, in order: J gene, V gene, CDR3 protein.

TRBJ1-1	TRBV2	ASTNRGLAF
TRBJ2-7	TRBV28	ASSFLAGPGREQY
TRBJ2-5	TRBV6-6	ASSRTDQETQY
TRBJ1-2	TRBV9	ASSVAGGSYYGYT
TRBJ1-5	TRBV30	AWSEGTGGLYSNQPQH
TRBJ1-6	TRBV7-9	ASRQYNSPLH
TRBJ2-1	TRBV18	ASSPGASGLNEQF
TRBJ1-1	TRBV19	ASRTGGKAF
TRBJ1-1	TRBV6-5	ATSPARQNTEAF
TRBJ2-7	TRBV14	ASSQGGARHYEQY
TRBJ2-5	TRBV7-3	ASSPGGYLGETQY
TRBJ2-1	TRBV9	ASSAKAGRGNEQF
TRBJ1-5	TRBV28	ASNRSARLGNQPQH
TRBJ2-7	TRBV29-1	SVGTSGSRDRYEQY
TRBJ2-7	TRBV28	ASTLPGTAYEQY
TRBJ1-1	TRBV5-1	ASRRTTGVGTEAF
TRBJ2-5	TRBV6-6	ASRDASGVGTQY
TRBJ2-1	TRBV5-5	ASSWASDSNEQF
TRBJ1-4	TRBV5-1	ASSLDRRATNEKLF
TRBJ1-1	TRBV2	ASRPTGSTEAF
TRBJ1-5	TRBV28	ASSLFPDSNQPQH
TRBJ1-1	TRBV27	ASISGSRNTEAF